These 4 T cell receptor beta chains originate from one sample sequenced in a study of T cell responses to AZD1222 COVID-19 vaccine. Sequencing used immunoSEQ multiplex PCR; TCRdb keeps in-frame clones, though not all of them. The data show roughly 130,000 clones, just over 85% seen once. This material consisted of peripheral blood, taken on day 0 of MenACWY control vaccination. The receptor source for this set is an adult in good health.

J is TRBJ2-3 and V is TRBV18; D is undetermined. CDR1 and CDR2 (germline): KGHSH, LQKENI. This CDR3 spans 15 amino acids. Trimming stripped 0 bases from V and 3 bases from J, with 10 bases between. The CDR3 DNA reads TGTGCCAGCTCACCACCCGGAGTGCGAACAGATACGCAGTATTTT. Encoded protein: CASSPPGVRTDTQYF. The full variable domain, completed using reference TRBV18 and TRBJ2-3, is NAGVMQNPRHLVRRRGQEARLRCSPMKGHSHVYWYRQLPEEGLKFMVYLQKENIIDESGMPKERFSAEFPKEGPSILRIQQVVRGDSAAYFCASSPPGVRTDTQYFGPGTRLTVL.

Regarding this clone: The limits of the CDR3 on the DNA are not certain, so only TCRdb's listed CDR3 is given. The rearrangement links TRBV19 to TRBJ2-7; the table calls TRBD2, which could not be checked here. The germline CDR1 and CDR2 sequences are LNHDA and SQIVND (reference sequence). The CDR3 region is 11 residues in length, termini included. CDR3: CASTSGYEQYF.

The J gene is TRBJ1-1, the V gene TRBV3-1 (or the pseudogene TRBV3-2); no reliable D call. Germline CDR1 is LGHDT and CDR2 is YNNKEL (reference sequence). V shed 4 bases and J shed 11 bases, with 20 bases lying between them. The CDR3 is made up of 14 amino acids. The CDR3 reads CASSREAVGLEAFF. The CDR3 coding sequence is TGTGCCAGCAGCCGAGAGGCGGTGGGCCTGGAGGCTTTCTTT.

J is TRBJ1-2 and V is TRBV5-1; D gene ambiguous. The CDR3 consists of 12 residues. CDR1 is SGHRS, CDR2 YFSETQ, per germline. Trimming took off 0 bases at V and 8 bases at J, with 8 bases between the two ends. CDR3 amino acids: CASSLDLTGYTF. As DNA, the CDR3 is TGCGCCAGCAGCTTGGATTTGACAGGCTACACCTTC.